This T cell receptor (beta chain) was sequenced in a study of blood T cell repertoires in COVID-19. Study information: Specimens from acute and convalescent COVID-19 originated in the United States, Italy and Spain.

V lost 8 bases and J lost 5, with 18 bases in between. The CDR3 sequence is 13 residues long. Germline loops: CDR1 SQVTM, CDR2 ANQGSEA. In the study's own analysis: Estimation of nucleated cell counts was performed using reference gene primer amplification. Sequenced by immunoSEQ multiplex PCR; TCRdb stores in-frame clones only, minus some. The D gene and trimming were derived from the DNA, and the V and J assignments and clone size from that table. The data contain tens of thousands of clones, approximately 94% of them singletons. The chain couples TRBV29-1 to TRBJ1-1; D perhaps matches TRBD1 (6 bases). The sample was peripheral blood. The clonotype comes from a human donor with active COVID-19. The donor label of this sample is uncertain. The DNA of the CDR3 is TGCAGCCCCGAACCAGGGGCGGAAACTGAAGCTTTCTTT. Translation: CSPEPGAETEAFF.